Only a few counts were recorded for the clone carrying this T cell receptor beta chain. V shed 0 bases and J shed 5 bases, with 13 bases lying between them. The CDR3 runs 15 residues. CDR1 MGHRA and CDR2 YSYEKL come from the germline V gene. The source of the sample is a study of T-cell memory formation after mild COVID-19. UMIs and sample barcodes were carried by the TCR alpha and TCR beta cDNA libraries that 5'RACE produced using constant-segment primers. Each CDR3 protein gets one entry after TCRdb re-called the 5' RACE reads with MiXCR. The repertoire holds approximately 400,000 distinct CDR3 sequences, with roughly 18% as singletons.

Source material: PBMCs or a T cell subset sorted from them (not recorded which). The receptor was isolated from a man between 18 and 29 years old who had mild COVID-19 (a few samples of this study predate the infection). Cell type and time point are not known. The chain is built from TRBV4-1 and TRBJ2-5, with D possibly TRBD2 on 5 matching bases. The CDR3 DNA reads TGCGCCAGCAGCCAAGAGGGAGCCCATCGGGAGACCCAGTACTTC. This sequence encodes CASSQEGAHRETQYF.